This TCR beta chain was identified during a study of cytomegalovirus exposure and HLA in healthy donors. Overall study: Out of roughly 200 million T cells, an earlier analysis found some 110 million unique TCR beta sequences in total. From HLA-typed donors, an early data release held roughly 80 million unique TCRs.

PCR primers comprised 60 Vbeta and 13 Jbeta primers. The repertoire was sequenced with immunoSEQ multiplex PCR; TCRdb's copy has only in-frame clones and lacks some. The data hold 150,000 to 190,000 clones, with 80% to 90% observed a single time. Trimming shortened V by 3 bases and J by 5 bases, and 8 bases separated the two germline ends. Germline CDR1 and CDR2: MNHNS and SASEGT. The CDR3 covers 13 residues. Regarding the study as a whole: Overall, approximately 150 TCR beta chains were annotated as cytomegalovirus-associated.

The sample holds a few counts of this clone. The antigen is undetermined. This clonotype was obtained from a woman between 18 and 30 years old in good health and CMV-seronegative. The chain uses TRBV6-1 and TRBJ2-1, with a weak D call TRBD2 (6 bases). Material for sequencing was PBMCs. As DNA, the CDR3 is TGTGCCAGCAGTGAGCGGGAAAACAATGAGCAGTTCTTC. This gives the protein CASSERENNEQFF.